This TCR beta chain was recorded in a study of Ad26.COV2.S vaccination and SARS-CoV-2 variants. Study background: Intramuscular Ad26.COV2.S at 5x10^10 or 1x10^11 viral particles.

CDR1 and CDR2 (germline): ENHRY, SYGVKD. V lost 6 bases, J lost 0 bases, and 10 bases stayed unmatched. The CDR3 consists of 19 residues. Assay used: immunoSEQ multiplex PCR; TCRdb lists only in-frame clones, some missing. In the table there are 450,000 to 550,000 clones, about 88% of which are singletons. Study-wide points: Vaccinees showed greater spike-specific TCR breadth than placebo recipients.

This clone showed up just a few times. Its antigen is undetermined. As to treatment: around 19 received Ad26.COV2.S at low or high dose, single or two shots; 5 received placebo; per-sample allocation not given. Day 63 after the first vaccine or placebo injection was the time point for sampling. An 18-55-year-old adult in Boston served as donor. The material sequenced was peripheral blood, taken in a trial of Ad26.COV2.S vaccine versus placebo. This chain uses TRBV10-3 with TRBJ2-6; TRBD2 matches at 11 bases. The receptor comes from a person between 18 and 60 years old who received the Ad26.COV2.S COVID-19 vaccine or a placebo. As DNA, the CDR3 is TGTGCCATCAGGCCGTCGGTACTAGCGGGGGCCTCTGGGGCCAACGTCCTGACTTTC. Protein sequence: CAIRPSVLAGASGANVLTF.